These 25 T cell receptor beta chains were sequenced from one sample in a study of technical replicates of blood from a few donors. The repertoire was sequenced with immunoSEQ multiplex PCR; TCRdb's copy has only in-frame clones and lacks some. The table lists 74,000 or so clones, around 94% of them singletons. Input material: T cells isolated from PBMCs. These receptors all stem from a human donor in good health.

The chain couples TRBV7-6 to TRBJ2-2, with 9 bases matching TRBD1. Germline-derived CDR1 and CDR2 are SGHVS and FNYEAQ. V was clipped by 1 base and J by 7 bases; unmatched bases: 19. This CDR3 is 20 amino acids long. The CDR3 coding sequence is TGTGCCAGCAGCTTAGAGTCTCGGTATGAGACAGGGGGAATTGACGGGGAGCTGTTTTTT. As protein: CASSLESRYETGGIDGELFF.

The J gene is TRBJ2-1, the V gene TRBV4-3; 8 bases are shared with TRBD2. Losses at the gene ends were 3 bases for V and 0 bases for J; bases not matched to a gene: 10. CDR3 length equals 18 residues. Per the germline V gene, CDR1 is LGHNA and CDR2 is YSLEER. CDR3 protein: CASSHYTLAGSSYNEQFF. Here the CDR3 DNA reads TGCGCCAGCAGCCACTACACGTTAGCGGGGAGCTCCTACAATGAGCAGTTCTTC.

The chain couples TRBV6-6 to TRBJ2-7; D is unresolved. The CDR3 contains 13 residues. Germline V gene data show CDR1 as MNHNY and CDR2 as SVGAGI (reference sequence). Trimming removed 5 bases at V and 7 bases at J, with 15 bases between. DNA for the CDR3: TGTGCCAGCAGTCCCGACCCCAGGCTAGAGCAGTACTTC. Protein sequence: CASSPDPRLEQYF.

V is TRBV25-1 and J is TRBJ1-1; no firm D call. The CDR3 extends over 14 amino acids. V lost 4 bases and J lost 4, with 13 bases in between. Germline assignment: CDR1 MGHDK and CDR2 SYGVNS. The CDR3 bases are TGTGCCAGCAGTGTGGAGGCCCAGATCACTGAAGCTTTCTTT. This codes for CASSVEAQITEAFF.

CDR3 sequence reads: CSVFVDTGYEQYF. CDR3 bases: TGCAGCGTTTTTGTGGACACAGGCTACGAGCAGTACTTC. V and J are TRBV29-1 and TRBJ2-7, with D possibly being TRBD1 (5 bases). The V gene lost 5 bases and the J gene lost 3 bases, with 14 bases spanning the gap. CDR3 size: 13 residues. CDR1 SQVTM and CDR2 ANQGSEA come from the germline V gene.

The chain has TRBV27 and TRBJ1-5; no reliable D call. This CDR3 region has 14 residues. The germline gives CDR1 MNHEY, CDR2 SMNVEV (reference sequence). Trimming removed 6 bases at V and 0 bases at J, with 9 bases between. DNA of the CDR3: TGTGCCAGCAGGCCCCAGTATAGCAATCAGCCCCAGCATTTT. Translation gives CASRPQYSNQPQHF.

This clone was recorded once. V and J are TRBV6-5 and TRBJ1-1; D ambiguous. V was pared by 7 bases and J by 4 bases, with 7 bases between. Germline V gene data show CDR1 as MNHEY and CDR2 as SVGAGI. The CDR3 is 11 amino acids. The CDR3 DNA is TGTGCCAGCATGGTAGCCACTGAAGCTTTCTTT. The encoded protein is CASMVATEAFF.

This chain links TRBV6-5 with TRBJ2-1; possibly TRBD2 for D (6 bases). Germline CDR1 and CDR2: MNHEY and SVGAGI. The CDR3 is 13 residues long. With 7 bases removed from V and 7 bases from J, the gap between germline ends came to 14 bases. The CDR3 loop reads CASMGGGPNEQFF. The CDR3 bases are TGTGCCAGCATGGGGGGAGGCCCAAATGAGCAGTTCTTC.

The count of this clone is one. J is TRBJ2-3 and V is TRBV30; 7 bases align to TRBD2. Germline CDR1 and CDR2: GTSNPN and SVGIG (reference sequence). This CDR3 is 12 amino acids long. The V segment lost 0 bases and the J segment 6 bases; nucleotides outside the gene matches: 0. CDR3 nucleotides: TGTGCCTGGAGTGTGGGGGGGGATACGCAGTATTTT. This codes for CAWSVGGDTQYF.

This clone was seen just once. The chain joins TRBV9 to TRBJ1-2, with no clear D. The germline V gene encodes CDR1 SGDLS and CDR2 YYNGEE. CDR3 length: 14 amino acids. Trimming stripped 4 bases from V and 6 bases from J, with 16 bases between. The CDR3 nucleotides are TGTGCCAGCAGCCCCCCGTCGGACTTCCATGGCTACACCTTC. This encodes CASSPPSDFHGYTF.

This clone was seen just once. V and J are TRBV19 and TRBJ1-3; TRBD1 matches 7 bases. Trimming removed 7 bases from V and 3 bases from J; junction bases left unmatched: 3. Germline V gene sequence: CDR1 LNHDA, CDR2 SQIVND (reference sequence). There are 13 residues in the CDR3. The CDR3 region is CASMRQGGNTIYF. CDR3 in DNA: TGTGCCAGTATGAGACAGGGTGGAAACACCATATATTTT.

The chain uses TRBV15 and TRBJ2-7, with 9 bases that match TRBD1. The CDR3 spans 20 residues. The V and J ends lost 0 bases and 4 bases, in that order; junction bases with no gene match: 19. Germline V gene data show CDR1 as LNHNV and CDR2 as YYDKDF (reference sequence). CDR3 coding DNA: TGTGCCACCAGCAGAGATTCAAACAGGGGGCAACCCCATCATGGGTACGAGCAGTACTTC. Its translation is CATSRDSNRGQPHHGYEQYF.

The chain has TRBV29-1 and TRBJ1-5; 9 bases align to TRBD1. Trimming removed 5 bases from V and 3 bases from J; junction bases left unmatched: 2. The germline V gene has CDR1 SQVTM and CDR2 ANQGSEA. This CDR3 comprises 13 residues. The CDR3 is CSVRQGDNQPQHF. DNA of the CDR3: TGCAGCGTTCGACAGGGGGACAATCAGCCCCAGCATTTT.

J is TRBJ2-1 and V is TRBV4-1; TRBD2 matches at 8 bases. This CDR3 is 14 amino acids long. With 1 base clipped from V and 9 bases from J, the junction kept 5 bases outside the gene matches. Germline V gene data show CDR1 as MGHRA and CDR2 as YSYEKL. Written as DNA, the CDR3 is TGCGCCAGCAGCCAAGTTTGGGGACTAGTTGAGCAGTTCTTC. It specifies CASSQVWGLVEQFF.

The gene calls are TRBV27 and TRBJ2-5; 12 bases are shared with TRBD2. V dropped 5 bases and J dropped 7; count of bases not matched to a gene: 14. This CDR3 region has 17 residues. CDR1 MNHEY and CDR2 SMNVEV come from the germline V gene (reference sequence). CDR3 in DNA: TGTGCCAGCAGTCCTGGACTAGCGGGAATGCCTTGGGCGACCCAGTACTTC. Its protein product is CASSPGLAGMPWATQYF.

The rearrangement joins TRBV18 to TRBJ2-4; TRBD1 is a possible D gene (6 bases). Trimming took 1 base from V and 0 from J, leaving 7 bases between them. The V gene's germline CDR1 is KGHSH and CDR2 LQKENI. The CDR3 covers 15 residues. The CDR3 protein is CASSPQGEAKNIQYF. CDR3 DNA: TGTGCCAGCTCACCACAGGGGGAAGCCAAAAACATTCAGTACTTC.

DNA of the CDR3: TGTGCCAGCAGTTATATCGGGGAGCTGTTTTTT. Translated: CASSYIGELFF. The gene calls are TRBV5-6 and TRBJ2-2; D gene uncertain. Germline V gene lookup returns CDR1 SGHDT and CDR2 YYEEEE. V lost 5 bases, J lost 7 bases, and 6 bases lay in between. CDR3 length equals 11 residues.

The chain employs TRBV2 and TRBJ1-3, with D uncertain. The CDR3 has 16 residues. From germline, CDR1 is SNHLY and CDR2 FYNNEI. With 6 bases removed from V and 0 bases from J, the gap between germline ends came to 15 bases. CDR3 region: CASRIIHVSSGNTIYF. The CDR3 DNA sequence: TGTGCCAGCAGGATCATCCACGTGAGCTCTGGAAACACCATATATTTT.

CDR3 bases: TGTGCCAGCAGCTTGACAGGGGGTTATCAGCCCCAGCATTTT. Amino acid sequence: CASSLTGGYQPQHF. The V call is TRBV27, the J call TRBJ1-5; 9 bases align to TRBD1. CDR1 is MNHEY, CDR2 SMNVEV, per germline (reference sequence). Trimming took 6 bases from V and 5 from J; bases not matched to a gene: 5. This CDR3 is built from 14 residues.

The chain joins TRBV29-1 to TRBJ1-1; D unresolved. The CDR3 loop spans 11 amino acids. V was pared by 5 bases and J by 8 bases, with 12 bases between. CDR1 is SQVTM and CDR2 is ANQGSEA in the germline V gene. CDR3 in amino acids: CSVLRGPEAFF. DNA of the CDR3: TGCAGCGTTCTCCGGGGTCCCGAAGCTTTCTTT. Based on the CDR3 plus reference TRBV29-1 and TRBJ1-1, the full variable domain is SAVISQKPSRDICQRGTSLTIQCQVDSQVTMMFWYRQQPGQSLTLIATANQGSEATYESGFVIDKFPISRPNLTFSTLTVSNMSPEDSSIYLCSVLRGPEAFFGQGTRLTVV.

This CDR3 is CSVAAGTGRYEQYF. The CDR3 coding sequence is TGCAGCGTCGCAGCCGGGACAGGGAGGTACGAGCAGTACTTC. The chain uses TRBV29-1 and TRBJ2-7, with 9 bases matching TRBD1. This CDR3 has 14 residues. With 6 bases clipped from V and 4 bases from J, the junction kept 10 bases outside the gene matches. The germline V gene encodes CDR1 SQVTM and CDR2 ANQGSEA.

J is TRBJ2-1 and V is TRBV5-6, with D maybe TRBD2 (5 bases). Germline V gene data show CDR1 as SGHDT and CDR2 as YYEEEE. This CDR3 contains 15 residues. Trimming took off 4 bases at V and 2 bases at J, with 13 bases between the two ends. Written as DNA, the CDR3 is TGTGCCAGCAGCACAGACTATCTTCCCTACAATGAGCAGTTCTTC. As protein: CASSTDYLPYNEQFF. Full variable domain (rest looked up from reference TRBV5-6 and TRBJ2-1): DAGVTQSPTHLIKTRGQQVTLRCSPKSGHDTVSWYQQALGQGPQFIFQYYEEEERQRGNFPDRFSGHQFPNYSSELNVNALLLGDSALYLCASSTDYLPYNEQFFGPGTRLTVL.

V is TRBV27 and J is TRBJ1-1; 7 positions agree with TRBD1. V lost 3 bases, J lost 2 bases, and 3 bases stayed unmatched. This CDR3 is built from 14 residues. The germline CDR1 and CDR2 sequences are MNHEY and SMNVEV (reference sequence). CDR3 amino acids: CASSFGTDNTEAFF. The DNA for the CDR3 is TGTGCCAGCAGTTTCGGGACAGATAACACTGAAGCTTTCTTT.

The gene calls are TRBV6-4 and TRBJ1-4, with a tentative D call TRBD1 (6 bases). CDR3 length: 15 residues. Germline loops: CDR1 MRHNA, CDR2 SNTAGT. V was clipped by 4 bases and J by 8 bases, with 17 bases between them. Here the CDR3 reads CASSATRGVGEKLFF. The CDR3 DNA sequence: TGTGCCAGCAGTGCCACCAGGGGAGTAGGGGAAAAACTGTTTTTT.

The rearrangement joins TRBV19 to TRBJ2-5, with TRBD2 matching over 10 bases. The ends lost 1 base at V and 3 bases at J; junction bases unmatched: 8. The CDR3 is 17 residues long. Germline V gives CDR1 LNHDA, CDR2 SQIVND (reference sequence). The CDR3 sequence is CASSIGASGSGKETQYF. The CDR3 DNA is TGTGCCAGTAGTATAGGTGCTAGCGGGAGCGGTAAAGAGACCCAGTACTTC.